Sequencing of this TCR beta chain was carried out in a study of T cell responses to AZD1222 COVID-19 vaccine. Study-level findings and limits: Donors skewed white British and female; clonal diversity was possibly underestimated.

The CDR3 covers 14 residues. Unmatched junction bases numbered 6, after V lost 4 bases and J lost 4 bases. Germline assignment: CDR1 SGDLS and CDR2 YYNGEE. The protocol was immunoSEQ multiplex PCR, while the TCRdb copy is restricted to in-frame clones and leaves out a portion. This repertoire shows around 130,000 clones, roughly nine tenths found once; its top ten account for under 3.5%. This clone was detected a few times. Its specificity is unknown. The sample consisted of peripheral blood, taken on day 0 of AZD1222 vaccination. This TCR came from an adult in good health. The chain uses TRBV9 and TRBJ1-1, with TRBD1 matching over 8 bases. CDR3 in DNA: TGTGCCAGCAGCCCCCAGGGGGCGAGCACTGAAGCTTTCTTT. It codes for CASSPQGASTEAFF.